This entry concerns a single T cell receptor beta chain. Original handling: Nucleated cell number was recorded as an estimate derived from reference gene primer amplification. Using immunoSEQ multiplex PCR, the repertoire was profiled, and TCRdb retains in-frame clones only, with some absent. V and J calls and clone size follow that table, whereas D and trimming were derived from the DNA. The sample holds under 300,000 clones, about 86% seen once. This entry comes from a study of blood T cell repertoires in COVID-19. Background on the study: Some COVID-19 samples were acute and others convalescent; all came from the United States, Italy and Spain. PBMCs, B-cell-depleted T cells, or T cells were the source of the cDNA or gDNA that made up the material.

Deletions cut 3 bases from V and 6 bases from J, with 18 bases between. Germline V gene sequence: CDR1 DFQATT, CDR2 SNEGSKA (reference sequence). The CDR3 is made up of 15 amino acids. The sequenced sample consisted of peripheral blood. The chain joins TRBV20-1 to TRBJ1-5, with D maybe TRBD1 (5 bases). The source of this sequence is a man in his late teens or twenties with active or convalescent COVID-19. CDR3 sequence (DNA): TGCAGTGCTAGTCCCAATACAGGTTGGGGTCAGCCCCAGCATTTT. Translated: CSASPNTGWGQPQHF.